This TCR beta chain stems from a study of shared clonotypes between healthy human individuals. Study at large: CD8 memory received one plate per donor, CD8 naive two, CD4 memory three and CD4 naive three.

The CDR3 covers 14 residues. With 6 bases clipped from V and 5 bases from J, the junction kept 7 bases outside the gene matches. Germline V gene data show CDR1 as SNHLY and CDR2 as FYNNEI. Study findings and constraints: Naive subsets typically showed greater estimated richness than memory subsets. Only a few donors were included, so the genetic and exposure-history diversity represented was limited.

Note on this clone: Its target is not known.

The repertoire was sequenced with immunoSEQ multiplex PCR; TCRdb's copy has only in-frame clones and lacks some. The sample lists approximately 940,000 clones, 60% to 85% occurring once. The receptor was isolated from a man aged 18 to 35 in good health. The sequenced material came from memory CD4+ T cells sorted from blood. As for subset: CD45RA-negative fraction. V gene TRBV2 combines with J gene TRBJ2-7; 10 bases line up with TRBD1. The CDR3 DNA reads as TGTGCCAGCAGGCCGGGACAGGGGTTCGACGAGCAGTACTTC. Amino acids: CASRPGQGFDEQYF.